The clone carrying this TCR beta chain has only a few counts. Its specificity is unknown. Between the trimmed V and J ends, which lost 4 bases and 0 bases, there was a span of 10 bases. The CDR3 totals 15 residues. Per germline, CDR1 SGHAT and CDR2 FQNNGV. The sample comes from a study of cytomegalovirus exposure and HLA in healthy donors. Study-level background: As an earlier analysis found, roughly 180 million T cells yielded approximately 110 million unique TCR beta sequences.

Study-level points and caveats: A later analysis found TCR association rates differed by HLA locus, highest for DRB1 and lowest for HLA-C. A missense variant in DCLRE1C was later tied to TCR beta V- and J-gene trimming.

With 60 Vbeta and 13 Jbeta primers, the PCR was carried out. Clones were read by immunoSEQ multiplex PCR, and TCRdb kept only the in-frame ones, dropping some. The table lists roughly 190,000 clones, around 77% of them singletons. Sequenced input: PBMCs. The chain couples TRBV11-2 to TRBJ1-5; the D gene is possibly TRBD1 (6 bases). The receptor comes from a female donor in good health and CMV-seronegative. The CDR3 DNA reads TGTGCCAGCAGCTCGACAGGATATAGCAATCAGCCCCAGCATTTT. It specifies CASSSTGYSNQPQHF.